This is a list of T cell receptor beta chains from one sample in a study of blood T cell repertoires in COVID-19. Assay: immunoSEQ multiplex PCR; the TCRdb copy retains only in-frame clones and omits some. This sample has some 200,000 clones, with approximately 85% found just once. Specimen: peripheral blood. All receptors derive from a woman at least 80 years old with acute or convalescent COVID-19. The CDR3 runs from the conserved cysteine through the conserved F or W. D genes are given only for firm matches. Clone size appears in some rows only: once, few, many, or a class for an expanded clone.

TGTGCCAGCAGCTCCTACCTCCTGGACCTAAAAACGGGGGAGACCCAGTACTTC	CASSSYLLDLKTGETQYF	NA	TRBV5-4	TRBJ2-5	NA
TGCGCCAGCAGCTTGGCGACAGGGGCCACAGATACGCAGTATTTT	CASSLATGATDTQYF	NA	TRBV5-1	TRBJ2-3	TRBD1
TGTGCCATCAGCCCCTTCGTGGCGGGTACTGAAGCTTTCTTT	CAISPFVAGTEAFF	NA	TRBV10-3	TRBJ1-1	NA
TGCAGCGTACCGGGACAGGGTAATGAAAAACTGTTTTTT	CSVPGQGNEKLFF	NA	TRBV29-1	TRBJ1-4	TRBD1
TGTGCCACCAGCAGTCTGTTAGGGGGCAACTCACCCCTCCACTTT	CATSSLLGGNSPLHF	NA	TRBV15	TRBJ1-6	TRBD1
TGTGCCAGCACGACTATCATTGGGTCTGAGCAGTTCTTC	CASTTIIGSEQFF	NA	TRBV6-5	TRBJ2-1	NA
TGTGCCAGCAGCCGGGCGACAGACAACACCGGGGAGCTGTTTTTT	CASSRATDNTGELFF	NA	TRBV5-4	TRBJ2-2	NA
TGTGCCAGCAGCTTGGCGGGGGGGAACAATGAGCAGTTCTTC	CASSLAGGNNEQFF	NA	TRBV5-5	TRBJ2-1	TRBD2
TGCGCCAGCAGCCAAGAGAGGCGGGGGCACTCTGGAAACACCATATATTTT	CASSQERRGHSGNTIYF	few	TRBV4-3	TRBJ1-3	NA
TGTGCCAGCAGCCGGGTGTCGGCTCGGGGAACTGAAGCTTTCTTT	CASSRVSARGTEAFF	NA	TRBV11-2	TRBJ1-1	NA
TGTGCCAGCAGTGATGGGGGGGGCCGGGCCCGGAACTATGGCTACACCTTC	CASSDGGGRARNYGYTF	NA	TRBV2	TRBJ1-2	NA
TGTGCCAGCAGCGTAGGTGGGAGCCCAAACACTGAAGCTTTCTTT	CASSVGGSPNTEAFF	NA	TRBV9	TRBJ1-1	NA
TGTGCTAGTGGTTTGGTCGCTGGGCCCGGCTACACCTTC	CASGLVAGPGYTF	NA	TRBV12-5	TRBJ1-2	NA
TGTGCCAGCAGCTTAGGGGGCTTGGGGTCAGATACGCAGTATTTT	CASSLGGLGSDTQYF	few	TRBV11-3	TRBJ2-3	NA
TGTGCCAGCAGCTTTTTACCCGGGAGTAATTCACCCCTCCACTTT	CASSFLPGSNSPLHF	NA	TRBV7-9	TRBJ1-6	NA
TGTGCCAGCACGACTACGATTGGTAGGGAGCAGTTCTTC	CASTTTIGREQFF	NA	TRBV7-3	TRBJ2-1	NA
TGTGCCAGCAGTCCCTCGCTAGAAGAGCAGTTCTTC	CASSPSLEEQFF	few	TRBV12-3/TRBV12-4	TRBJ2-1	NA
TGTGCCAGCAGTTACACTAGGGGGATGAACACTGAAGCTTTCTTT	CASSYTRGMNTEAFF	NA	TRBV6-5	TRBJ1-1	NA
TGCGCCAGCAGCCAAGATCACCCCGGGGGCTACACCTTC	CASSQDHPGGYTF	NA	TRBV4-1	TRBJ1-2	NA
TGTGCCAGCAGTCCCGGGACAGGGGCCTACGAGCAGTACTTC	CASSPGTGAYEQYF	many	TRBV3-1/TRBV3-2	TRBJ2-7	TRBD1
TGCGCCAGCAGCCAAGATGGGCGGGGGGGAGAAAAACTGTTTTTT	CASSQDGRGGEKLFF	once	TRBV4-1	TRBJ1-4	NA
TGTGCCAGCAGCTCCGCGGGACAGGGGAGGAAGGGCTACACCTTC	CASSSAGQGRKGYTF	few	TRBV7-2	TRBJ1-2	TRBD1
TGTGCCAGCAACCTCCAGGGGGCGGATACGCAGTATTTT	CASNLQGADTQYF	NA	TRBV12-3/TRBV12-4	TRBJ2-3	TRBD1
TGTGCCAGCAGGGCCTCCTATAATTCACCCCTCCACTTT	CASRASYNSPLHF	NA	TRBV12-3/TRBV12-4	TRBJ1-6	NA
TGTGCCAGCACAGGACTAGAACCCAACACCGGGGAGCTGTTTTTT	CASTGLEPNTGELFF	NA	TRBV18	TRBJ2-2	TRBD2
TGTGCCAGTAGTATCGGTAGCGGGAGAAACGACGAGCAGTACTTC	CASSIGSGRNDEQYF	NA	TRBV19	TRBJ2-7	TRBD2
TGTGCCAGTAAACCGGGACAGGAGACCTACGAGCAGTACTTC	CASKPGQETYEQYF	NA	TRBV18	TRBJ2-7	TRBD1
TGTGCCAGCAGCCCGGGGGGCGGGAGGGTCTACAATGAGCAGTTCTTC	CASSPGGGRVYNEQFF	NA	TRBV7-9	TRBJ2-1	TRBD2
TGCGCCAGCAGCCCCGGACAGGGGGTGGGGAGGGAAAAACTGTTTTTT	CASSPGQGVGREKLFF	NA	TRBV4-1	TRBJ1-4	TRBD1
TGTGCCAGCAGTGAAGACAGCCGGAATGGCTACACCTTC	CASSEDSRNGYTF	NA	TRBV2	TRBJ1-2	NA
TGTGCCAGCTCACCGGGACAGGGGCTCGCTCAGCCCCAGCATTTT	CASSPGQGLAQPQHF	NA	TRBV18	TRBJ1-5	TRBD1
TGCGCCAGCAGCCAAGAAAGGACAGGGGCCCTAGAAAAACTGTTTTTT	CASSQERTGALEKLFF	NA	TRBV4-3	TRBJ1-4	TRBD1
TGTGCCAGTAGTATAGGGGGCCAGGCAGGGGAGACCCAGTACTTC	CASSIGGQAGETQYF	NA	TRBV19	TRBJ2-5	NA
TGTGCCAGCACCGCGGACAACACTAACTATGGCTACACCTTC	CASTADNTNYGYTF	NA	TRBV6-6	TRBJ1-2	NA
TGTGCCAGCAGTTACTCCCCGGGGGAACACAATGAGCAGTTCTTC	CASSYSPGEHNEQFF	NA	TRBV6-2/TRBV6-3	TRBJ2-1	NA
TGTGCCAGCAGCCCCCCTAGCGGGAGGATTAATGAGCAGTTCTTC	CASSPPSGRINEQFF	NA	TRBV5-4	TRBJ2-1	TRBD2
TGTGCCTGGAGTATGGGGGGGCACTATGGCTACACCTTC	CAWSMGGHYGYTF	NA	TRBV30	TRBJ1-2	NA
TGTGCCAGCAGTGAGCTAGGTCGAGACACCGGGGAGCTGTTTTTT	CASSELGRDTGELFF	NA	TRBV25-1	TRBJ2-2	NA
TGTGCTAGTGGTTTGGCAGGGGGAGAGACCCAGTACTTC	CASGLAGGETQYF	NA	TRBV12-5	TRBJ2-5	TRBD1
TGTGCCACCAGTGGGGTAGCGGGGAATGAGCAGTTCTTC	CATSGVAGNEQFF	NA	TRBV24-1	TRBJ2-1	TRBD2
TGTGCCAGCAGCGTAGAGGCAGGGCGGCAGCCCCAGCATTTT	CASSVEAGRQPQHF	NA	TRBV9	TRBJ1-5	NA
TGCGCCAGCAGCTTGGCGGCAGGGAGGTACGAGCAGTACTTC	CASSLAAGRYEQYF	NA	TRBV5-1	TRBJ2-7	NA
TGTGCCAGCAGTCAAAGACAGGGATTCCCCTACGAGCAGTACTTC	CASSQRQGFPYEQYF	NA	TRBV27	TRBJ2-7	TRBD1
TGTGCCAGCAGTCATAACACTGAAGCTTTCTTT	CASSHNTEAFF	NA	TRBV12-3/TRBV12-4	TRBJ1-1	NA
TGTGCCAGCAGCTACGAGGAGGGGGGGACCTACGAGCAGTACTTC	CASSYEEGGTYEQYF	once	TRBV6-5	TRBJ2-7	NA
TGCGCCAGCAGCTCGTTGCCCGGCGGCCGAGTATTTCTGGAGCAGTTCTTC	CASSSLPGGRVFLEQFF	NA	TRBV5-1	TRBJ2-1	NA
TGTGCCAGCAGCGTGGACCCCAGCGGGGAAAAACTGTTTTTT	CASSVDPSGEKLFF	NA	TRBV9	TRBJ1-4	NA
TGCAGCGTTGATTTTGTTTCAGCTAACTATGGCTACACCTTC	CSVDFVSANYGYTF	NA	TRBV29-1	TRBJ1-2	NA
TGTGCCACCCCCACCCGGGACATCAGTTACGAGCAGTACTTC	CATPTRDISYEQYF	NA	TRBV24-1	TRBJ2-7	NA
TGTGCCAGCAGCTTAGGGGTAGCGGGGGGCACAGATACGCAGTATTTT	CASSLGVAGGTDTQYF	NA	TRBV11-2	TRBJ2-3	TRBD2
TGTGCCAGCAACCAGAGGCTAGGCCCAGACTTAGAGACCCAGTACTTC	CASNQRLGPDLETQYF	once	TRBV11-2	TRBJ2-5	NA
TGCGCCAGCAGTGTTCAACAGGGAAGAGGGCCAGATACGCAGTATTTT	CASSVQQGRGPDTQYF	NA	TRBV10-1	TRBJ2-3	NA
TGTGCCAGCAGCGCAGGATCCCGGGAACGAAGGGAGCAGTTCTTC	CASSAGSRERREQFF	NA	TRBV6-2/TRBV6-3	TRBJ2-1	NA
TGTGCCAGCAGCCAACAACAGGGGACTAATGAAAAACTGTTTTTT	CASSQQQGTNEKLFF	once	TRBV14	TRBJ1-4	TRBD1
TGTGCCAGTAGTATGGGACTGGGGCACACTGAAGCTTTCTTT	CASSMGLGHTEAFF	NA	TRBV19	TRBJ1-1	NA
TGTGCCAGCAGCGGGGCCCTCTCCGGGGGGACCGGGGAGCTGTTTTTT	CASSGALSGGTGELFF	NA	TRBV5-4	TRBJ2-2	TRBD2
TGTGCCAGTAGTATAAGGGGTGACGACACCGGGGAGCTGTTTTTT	CASSIRGDDTGELFF	NA	TRBV19	TRBJ2-2	NA
TGCAGCGGCCACGAGGAAAACCTGAACACTGAAGCTTTCTTT	CSGHEENLNTEAFF	NA	TRBV29-1	TRBJ1-1	NA